The rows below give T cell receptor beta chains drawn from one sample of a study of cytomegalovirus exposure and HLA in healthy donors. The protocol was immunoSEQ multiplex PCR, while the TCRdb copy is restricted to in-frame clones and leaves out a portion. The sample includes 180,000 or so clones, 76% seen only once; the top ten take 2% to 3%. The sequencing sample was made of PBMCs. The source is a woman aged 25 to 45 in good health and CMV-seropositive. Each CDR3 is given with its conserved first and last residue. Each record gives: CDR3 length, J gene, V gene, CDR3 protein.

>16|TRBJ2-7|TRBV18
CASSSGLAGDSYEQYF
>17|TRBJ2-5|TRBV27
CASRTRLAGGPWETQYF
>13|TRBJ2-7|TRBV18
CASSRQYLYEQYF
>14|TRBJ2-7|TRBV18
CASSPRGQGYEQYF
>17|TRBJ2-2|TRBV4-3
CASTISLVPASTGELFF
>15|TRBJ1-2|TRBV11-3
CASSLAGESRRGYTF
>15|TRBJ2-3|TRBV10-1
CASSEGGGEADTQYF
>14|TRBJ2-5|TRBV4-3
CASSQVQGEETQYF
>14|TRBJ1-5|TRBV18
CASSPQESNQPQHF
>13|TRBJ1-5|TRBV28
CASSPPANQPQHF
>12|TRBJ1-2|TRBV6-5
CASSYSSGGYTF
>12|TRBJ1-2|TRBV23-1
CATRSWRVKETF
>14|TRBJ2-1|TRBV11-3
CASSLPAGLNEQFF
>13|TRBJ1-2|TRBV6-5
CASSYGGGYGYTF
>14|TRBJ1-6|TRBV27
CASTPRRGVSPLHF
>16|TRBJ1-5|TRBV18
CASSPRPVLSNQPQHF
>13|TRBJ2-7|TRBV2
CASSSSGVGEQYF
>13|TRBJ1-2|TRBV5-1
CASSPGQGDGYTF
>14|TRBJ2-7|TRBV4-1
CASRKPGRGYEQYF
>15|TRBJ1-2|TRBV28
CASRAGLSRSYGYTF
>13|TRBJ2-2|TRBV19
CASSMGGTGELFF
>14|TRBJ2-2|TRBV7-9
CASSGHLRTGELFF
>14|TRBJ2-2|TRBV5-1
CASSPGQGTGELFF